The 31 T cell receptor beta chains below come from one sample, sequenced in a study of CD8+ T cells in alopecia areata. Sequencing templates came from extracted RNA that was reverse transcribed into cDNA. Assay: immunoSEQ multiplex PCR; the TCRdb copy retains only in-frame clones and omits some. Of around 130,000 clones detected, approximately 53% appear once; the ten largest clones hold 4.5% to 5.5%. The specimen was CD4+ T cells sorted from blood, collected at week 0. All receptors come from a human donor with alopecia areata.

This clone was seen only once. The rearrangement links TRBV5-1 to TRBJ2-3, with D perhaps TRBD1 (5 bases). From germline, CDR1 is SGHRS and CDR2 YFSETQ. The CDR3 is 16 residues long. Trimming removed 0 bases at V and 4 bases at J, with 15 bases between. CDR3 residues: CASSLGDQGGSDTQYF. The CDR3 DNA follows: TGCGCCAGCAGCTTGGGGGATCAGGGTGGATCAGATACGCAGTATTTT.

The chain links TRBV19 to TRBJ1-5, with 8 nucleotides matching TRBD1. The V and J ends lost 3 bases and 3 bases, in that order; junction bases with no gene match: 7. CDR3 length: 16 amino acids. Germline V lookup: CDR1 LNHDA, CDR2 SQIVND (reference sequence). CDR3 residues: CASSIGQGSNNQPQHF. In nucleotides, the CDR3 is TGTGCCAGTAGTATCGGACAGGGATCGAACAATCAGCCCCAGCATTTT.

There are a few counts of this clone. Here the CDR3 reads CASSYQTGTNSPLHF. The CDR3 region has the DNA TGTGCCAGCAGCTACCAGACAGGGACCAATTCACCCCTCCACTTT. This chain uses TRBV7-2 with TRBJ1-6; 7 positions match TRBD1. Trimming cost V 4 bases and J 7 bases; bases outside gene matches: 7. Germline assignment: CDR1 SGHTA and CDR2 FQGNSA. The CDR3 extends over 15 amino acids.

This clone was detected a few times. The chain has TRBV29-1 and TRBJ2-5; 7 bases are shared with TRBD1. J was trimmed by 5 bases and V by 6 bases; bases with no gene match: 9. CDR3 size: 13 residues. Per germline, CDR1 SQVTM and CDR2 ANQGSEA. The CDR3 sequence: CSVRRDRVETQYF. The CDR3 nucleotides read TGCAGCGTGAGGAGAGACAGGGTGGAGACCCAGTACTTC.

There are a few counts of this clone. The chain uses TRBV5-7 and TRBJ1-2; 7 nucleotides agree with TRBD1. TRBV5-7 is an open reading frame, and its role is uncertain. This CDR3 spans 14 amino acids. V lost 1 base to trimming and J lost 6 bases; unmatched junction nucleotides: 6. The CDR3 DNA is TGTGCCAGCAGCTTGTGGGGACAGTATAATGGCTACACCTTC. The encoded protein is CASSLWGQYNGYTF.

This clone was counted between two and nine times. The CDR3 region has the DNA TGCAGCGTGGCAGGGGGCTCGGGTATAAACATTCAGTACTTC. It specifies CSVAGGSGINIQYF. This sequence joins TRBV29-1 and TRBJ2-4, with 8 bases fitting TRBD1. V shed 6 bases and J 6 bases; nucleotides not matched to a gene: 10. The CDR3 extends over 14 amino acids. Germline lookup yields CDR1 SQVTM and CDR2 ANQGSEA.

This rearrangement joins TRBV7-8 to TRBJ2-7, with 7 bases fitting TRBD2. The CDR3 extends over 13 amino acids. V dropped 3 bases and J dropped 9; count of bases not matched to a gene: 8. Germline CDR1 and CDR2: SGHVS and FQNEAQ. DNA for the CDR3: TGTGCCAGCAGCTTGTTGCGGGAGCCCGCGCAGTACTTC. Residues: CASSLLREPAQYF.

The gene calls are TRBV28 and TRBJ1-1, with D unresolved. V dropped 4 bases and J dropped 3 bases, with 9 bases sitting between them. CDR1 MDHEN and CDR2 SYDVKM come from the germline V gene. The CDR3 runs 13 residues. The CDR3 bases are TGTGCCAGCAGTTCACAACGATACACTGAAGCTTTCTTT. Its translation: CASSSQRYTEAFF. The whole variable domain, filled in from reference TRBV28 and TRBJ1-1, reads DVKVTQSSRYLVKRTGEKVFLECVQDMDHENMFWYRQDPGLGLRLIYFSYDVKMKEKGDIPEGYSVSREKKERFSLILESASTNQTSMYLCASSSQRYTEAFFGQGTRLTVV.

The chain has TRBV7-2 and TRBJ2-1; 8 nucleotides line up with TRBD2. CDR3 length: 13 amino acids. The V segment lost 2 bases and the J segment 9 bases; nucleotides outside the gene matches: 3. Germline CDR1 is SGHTA and CDR2 is FQGNSA. For the CDR3, the DNA is TGTGCCAGCAGCTTATACCTAGCGGGTGAGCAGTTCTTC. Translated, it gives CASSLYLAGEQFF.

The chain joins TRBV7-6 to TRBJ1-6; D gene unclear. The V end was cut by 1 base, the J end by 7 bases, with 5 bases between. Germline V gene sequence: CDR1 SGHVS, CDR2 FNYEAQ. The CDR3 runs 13 residues. The CDR3 nucleotides are TGTGCCAGCAGCTTAGGGTTAAATTCACCCCTCCACTTT. It specifies CASSLGLNSPLHF.

This clone was detected only a few times. The V and J genes are TRBV6-5 and TRBJ2-3; D could derive from TRBD1 or TRBD2 (5 bases each). Trimming cost V 6 bases and J 6 bases, with 16 bases left between them. Germline-derived CDR1 and CDR2 are MNHEY and SVGAGI. The CDR3 is 14 amino acids. CDR3 in amino acids: CASRPRGDIDTQYF. The CDR3 DNA is TGTGCCAGCAGACCTCGAGGGGATATCGATACGCAGTATTTT.

As DNA, the CDR3 is TGTGCCAGCAGTGAACTCGGCAGGAACACTGAAGCTTTCTTT. This gives the protein CASSELGRNTEAFF. This sequence joins TRBV25-1 and TRBJ1-1; D is ambiguous. The CDR3 contains 14 residues. CDR1 and CDR2 from the germline V gene are MGHDK and SYGVNS. V shed 2 bases and J shed 1 base, with 8 bases lying between them.

This sequence joins TRBV30 and TRBJ1-1; 7 bases are a match to TRBD1. This CDR3 has 16 residues. Trimming removed 1 base from V and 0 bases from J; junction bases left unmatched: 8. Germline V gene lookup returns CDR1 GTSNPN and CDR2 SVGIG (reference sequence). The CDR3 DNA is TGTGCCTGGAGTGCTGTGAGGGACAGCATGAACACTGAAGCTTTCTTT. Protein product: CAWSAVRDSMNTEAFF.

The gene calls are TRBV5-4 and TRBJ1-2; a possible D gene is TRBD1 (5 bases). With 3 bases removed from V and 4 bases from J, the gap between germline ends came to 13 bases. CDR3 length: 14 residues. Per germline, CDR1 SGHNT and CDR2 YYREEE (reference sequence). The CDR3 DNA is TGTGCCAGCAGCTCCTCCGGGACGGCCTATGGCTACACCTTC. Amino acid sequence: CASSSSGTAYGYTF. The full variable domain, completed using reference TRBV5-4 and TRBJ1-2, is ETGVTQSPTHLIKTRGQQVTLRCSSQSGHNTVSWYQQALGQGPQFIFQYYREEENGRGNFPPRFSGLQFPNYSSELNVNALELDDSALYLCASSSSGTAYGYTFGSGTRLTVV.

This clone was seen many times. V gene TRBV10-3 combines with J gene TRBJ1-5, with TRBD1 matching 9 bases. The germline gives CDR1 ENHRY, CDR2 SYGVKD. Unmatched junction bases numbered 8, after V lost 4 bases and J lost 7 bases. The CDR3 sequence is 15 residues long. CDR3 residues: CAISVGQGPEQPQHF. As DNA, the CDR3 is TGTGCCATCAGTGTAGGACAGGGGCCGGAGCAGCCCCAGCATTTT.

This chain connects TRBV4-2 to TRBJ2-3; TRBD2 matches 7 bases. Germline CDR1 LGHNA, CDR2 YNFKEQ. The V segment lost 2 bases and the J segment 2 bases; nucleotides outside the gene matches: 13. This CDR3 is built from 18 residues. CDR3 protein: CASSQFPVGGTSTDTQYF. For the CDR3, the DNA is TGTGCCAGCAGCCAATTTCCGGTCGGGGGGACCTCCACAGATACGCAGTATTTT.

The genes are TRBV5-1 and TRBJ2-1; D tentatively reads TRBD1 or TRBD2 (6 bases each). From germline, CDR1 is SGHRS and CDR2 YFSETQ. This CDR3 is built from 16 residues. Trimming cost V 3 bases and J 8 bases, with 21 bases left between them. Here the CDR3 DNA reads TGCGCCAGCAGCTCCTACGGGGGCGATCTGGGGGATGAGCAGTTCTTC. Its translation is CASSSYGGDLGDEQFF.

This clone has just one count. This rearrangement joins TRBV7-9 to TRBJ2-1; D gene uncertain. Germline assignment: CDR1 SEHNR and CDR2 FQNEAQ (reference sequence). Trimming shortened V by 2 bases and J by 3 bases, and 11 bases separated the two germline ends. This CDR3 contains 15 residues. CDR3 protein: CASSLPSTLYNEQFF. The CDR3 region has the DNA TGTGCCAGCAGCTTACCCTCGACTCTCTACAATGAGCAGTTCTTC.

This chain uses TRBV4-3 with TRBJ1-2; 7 bases fit TRBD1. In germline, CDR1 is LGHNA, CDR2 YSLEER. The CDR3 consists of 15 residues. J lost 1 base, V lost 1 base, and 3 bases had no gene match. This CDR3 is CASSQVQGSNYGYTF. The CDR3 DNA follows: TGCGCCAGCAGCCAAGTACAGGGGAGTAACTATGGCTACACCTTC.

The chain employs TRBV28 and TRBJ2-5, with 9 positions matching TRBD1. With V trimmed by 6 bases and J by 2 bases, 4 bases remained unmatched. The CDR3 has 14 amino acids. CDR1 is MDHEN, CDR2 SYDVKM, per germline. CDR3 sequence (DNA): TGTGCCAGCAGGGACAGGGGAGGTCAAGAGACCCAGTACTTC. It codes for CASRDRGGQETQYF.

V is TRBV5-1 and J is TRBJ2-1; no definite D call. Germline loops: CDR1 SGHRS, CDR2 YFSETQ. Trimming removed 4 bases from V and 6 bases from J, with 11 bases in between. This CDR3 is 13 amino acids long. The CDR3 is CASSPPSRNEQFF. CDR3 sequence (DNA): TGCGCCAGCAGCCCCCCTTCGCGCAATGAGCAGTTCTTC.

This clone was seen a few times. The V call is TRBV30, the J call TRBJ2-1; 10 nucleotides align to TRBD2. The V segment lost 4 bases and the J segment 1 base; nucleotides outside the gene matches: 19. Looked up from germline, CDR1 is GTSNPN and CDR2 is SVGIG (reference sequence). CDR3 size: 20 residues. The CDR3 reads CAWKITQASGSTESYNEQFF. In nucleotides, the CDR3 is TGTGCCTGGAAAATAACCCAGGCTAGCGGGAGTACCGAGTCCTACAATGAGCAGTTCTTC.

The genes are TRBV30 and TRBJ1-4; unclear D gene. Germline CDR1 is GTSNPN and CDR2 is SVGIG (reference sequence). The CDR3 length is 14 residues. Deletions cut 3 bases from V and 7 bases from J, with 15 bases between. CDR3 sequence reads: CAWSPGLDSEKLFF. CDR3 nucleotides: TGTGCCTGGAGCCCTGGGCTGGATAGTGAAAAACTGTTTTTT.

This clone was found once. This sequence joins TRBV30 and TRBJ2-5; no clear D. Germline V gene lookup returns CDR1 GTSNPN and CDR2 SVGIG (reference sequence). The CDR3 extends over 13 amino acids. V dropped 2 bases and J dropped 3 bases, with 10 bases sitting between them. For the CDR3, the DNA is TGTGCCTGGAGTCGAAAACCTGAAGAGACCCAGTACTTC. This sequence encodes CAWSRKPEETQYF.

This sequence joins TRBV2 and TRBJ2-2; D gene ambiguous. The CDR3 has 13 amino acids. The V gene lost 5 bases and the J gene lost 2 bases, with 6 bases spanning the gap. The germline CDR1 and CDR2 sequences are SNHLY and FYNNEI. The CDR3 protein is CASSPDNTGELFF. The CDR3 DNA sequence: TGTGCCAGCAGTCCGGACAACACCGGGGAGCTGTTTTTT. The variable domain in full, completed from reference TRBV2 and TRBJ2-2, reads EPEVTQTPSHQVTQMGQEVILRCVPISNHLYFYWYRQILGQKVEFLVSFYNNEISEKSEIFDDQFSVERPDGSNFTLKIRSTKLEDSAMYFCASSPDNTGELFFGEGSRLTVL.

The chain recombines TRBV18 with TRBJ1-1; D is ambiguous. Trimming removed 2 bases at V and 4 bases at J, with 5 bases between. The CDR3 loop spans 12 amino acids. The germline V gene has CDR1 KGHSH and CDR2 LQKENI. The CDR3 reads CASSPGSTEAFF. In nucleotides, the CDR3 is TGTGCCAGCTCACCAGGTAGCACTGAAGCTTTCTTT.

This rearrangement joins TRBV5-1 to TRBJ2-5, with 7 bases fitting TRBD2. The V segment lost 0 bases and the J segment 4 bases; nucleotides outside the gene matches: 9. Germline CDR1 reads SGHRS; CDR2 reads YFSETQ. This CDR3 is 16 amino acids long. The CDR3 DNA is TGCGCCAGCAGCTTGGGACTCGGCGGGAGCGGAGAGACCCAGTACTTC. Protein sequence: CASSLGLGGSGETQYF. The variable domain in full, with the rest retrieved from reference TRBV5-1 and TRBJ2-5, is KAGVTQTPRYLIKTRGQQVTLSCSPISGHRSVSWYQQTPGQGLQFLFEYFSETQRNKGNFPGRFSGRQFSNSRSEMNVSTLELGDSALYLCASSLGLGGSGETQYFGPGTRLLVL.

CDR3 in amino acids: CASSVFRGVEAFF. CDR3 nucleotides: TGTGCCAGCAGTGTGTTCAGGGGGGTTGAAGCTTTCTTT. The chain links TRBV28 to TRBJ1-1; 7 bases match TRBD1. Losses at the gene ends were 5 bases for V and 7 bases for J; bases not matched to a gene: 7. Germline V gives CDR1 MDHEN, CDR2 SYDVKM. There are 13 residues in the CDR3.

This clone has a handful of counts. This chain uses TRBV6-6 with TRBJ1-1, with TRBD1 identical over 8 bases. This CDR3 has 11 residues. The germline gives CDR1 MNHNY, CDR2 SVGAGI (reference sequence). V was pared by 6 bases and J by 7 bases, with 1 base of the junction left unmatched. CDR3 in DNA: TGTGCCAGCAGACAGGGGGTTGAAGCTTTCTTT. Translation: CASRQGVEAFF.

This clone was observed a few times. The chain combines TRBV7-9 with TRBJ1-1, with D unclear. The CDR3 has 15 amino acids. V lost 1 base and J 0 bases, leaving 9 bases between the germline ends. Germline V gene sequence: CDR1 SEHNR, CDR2 FQNEAQ (reference sequence). CDR3 loop: CASSLVGHMNTEAFF. In nucleotides, the CDR3 is TGTGCCAGCAGCTTAGTCGGGCACATGAACACTGAAGCTTTCTTT.

This clone was recorded once. The chain joins TRBV28 to TRBJ2-7; 11 bases fit TRBD2. Germline assignment: CDR1 MDHEN and CDR2 SYDVKM. This CDR3 is built from 17 residues. The junction had 11 bases not matched to a gene; V was cut back by 7 bases and J by 0 bases. The chain's CDR3 is CASKGTSGRNSSYEQYF. The CDR3 nucleotides are TGTGCCAGCAAGGGGACTAGCGGCCGCAACAGCTCCTACGAGCAGTACTTC.